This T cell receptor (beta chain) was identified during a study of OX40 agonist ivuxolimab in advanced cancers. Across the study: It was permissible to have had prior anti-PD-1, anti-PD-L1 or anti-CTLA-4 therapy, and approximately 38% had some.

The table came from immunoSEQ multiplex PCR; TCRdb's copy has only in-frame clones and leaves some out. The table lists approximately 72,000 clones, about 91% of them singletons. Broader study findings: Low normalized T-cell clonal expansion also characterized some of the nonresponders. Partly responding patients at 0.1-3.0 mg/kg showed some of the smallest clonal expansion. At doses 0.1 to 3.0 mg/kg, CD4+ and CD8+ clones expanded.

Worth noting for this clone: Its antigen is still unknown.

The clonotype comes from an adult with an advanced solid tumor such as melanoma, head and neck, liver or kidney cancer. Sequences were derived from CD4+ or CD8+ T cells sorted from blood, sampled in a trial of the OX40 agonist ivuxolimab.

The CDR3 here is CARSRRVVEGIETQYF. The CDR3 DNA reads TGTGCCAGAAGCAGACGAGTTGTGGAGGGTATAGAGACCCAGTACTTC. The chain carries TRBV7-5 and TRBJ2-5; no DNA check was done on the table's D call, TRBD2. TRBV7-5 is a recognized pseudogene. The CDR3 length is 16 residues.